Listed below are T cell receptor beta chains from one sample, sequenced in a study of human T cells and chemical hapten exposure. In TCRdb, the RACE reads were re-called with MiXCR into one record per CDR3 protein. This repertoire shows over 150,000 distinct CDR3 sequences, 28% found once; its top ten account for about 2.1%. Source: whole blood, taken in connection with sensitization to the hapten diphenylcyclopropenone (DPC). These TCRs come from a woman aged 18-35 years with alopecia areata. Some clones in this sample may be carry-over from other donors' samples. The CDR3 runs from the conserved cysteine through the conserved F or W. The order of the fields is V gene, D gene, clone size, J gene, CDR3 DNA, CDR3 protein. A D gene is named only where the DNA matches it firmly. Only some rows state a clone size, as once, few, many or a class for expanded clones.

>TRBV12-3/TRBV12-4|NA|NA|TRBJ1-1
TGTGCCAGCAGTTTTGCGCAGGGTAGAGGGACTGAAGCTTTCTTT
CASSFAQGRGTEAFF
>TRBV29-1|NA|few|TRBJ2-1
TGCAGCGTTGGAATGAGCTCCTACAATGAGCAGTTCTTC
CSVGMSSYNEQFF
>TRBV18|NA|few|TRBJ2-3
TGTGCCAGCTCACCGTCTACGGGTACGCAGTATTTT
CASSPSTGTQYF
>TRBV6-2/TRBV6-3|NA|few|TRBJ2-3
TGTGCCAGCAGTTACCGGGACCGACGGGCAGATACGCAGTATTTT
CASSYRDRRADTQYF
>TRBV10-3|TRBD1|few|TRBJ1-5
TGTGCCACCCGGACAGGGGGAAGCAATCAGCCCCAGCATTTT
CATRTGGSNQPQHF
>TRBV2|NA|NA|TRBJ1-4
TGTGCCAGCAGTGATAAGGGATCAGTAGCAGAAAAACTGTTTTTT
CASSDKGSVAEKLFF
>TRBV7-3|TRBD2|NA|TRBJ2-1
TGTGCCAGCAGCTTAAAGCGGGGGACCTCCTACAATGAGCAGTTCTTC
CASSLKRGTSYNEQFF
>TRBV12-3/TRBV12-4|NA|NA|TRBJ1-2
TGTGCCAGCACCCCGTATTCGGGGGCCACCTATGGCTACACCTTC
CASTPYSGATYGYTF
>TRBV13|NA|NA|TRBJ2-7
TGTGCCAGCAGCGACCACCGCGAGCAGTACTTC
CASSDHREQYF
>TRBV12-3/TRBV12-4|TRBD2|few|TRBJ2-7
TGTGCCAGCAGTCGGACTAGCGGACCCTACGAGCAGTACTTC
CASSRTSGPYEQYF
>TRBV7-6|NA|NA|TRBJ2-1
TGTGCCAGCAGCAATACAGGGCGGCATGGGAATGAGCAGTTCTTC
CASSNTGRHGNEQFF
>TRBV3-1|TRBD1|few|TRBJ2-7
TGTGCCAGCAGCACGGGACAGGGGGGCGAGCAGTACTTC
CASSTGQGGEQYF
>TRBV6-6|NA|NA|TRBJ2-5
TGTGCCAGCAGCTTACAGGGCCAAGAGACCCAGTACTTC
CASSLQGQETQYF
>TRBV9|NA|many|TRBJ2-1
TGTGCCAGCAGCCCTATTACGAGCTCCTACAATGAGCAGTTCTTC
CASSPITSSYNEQFF
>TRBV6-2/TRBV6-3|NA|few|TRBJ2-7
TGTGCCAGCAGTTACCTACAGGGAAGAGTAAGAAACGAGCAGTACTTC
CASSYLQGRVRNEQYF
>TRBV7-2|NA|NA|TRBJ2-1
TGTGCCAGCAGCTCCCGACAGACCAATGAGCAGTTCTTC
CASSSRQTNEQFF
>TRBV7-9|NA|few|TRBJ1-2
TGTGCCAGCAGCTCTTCAGGGATAAACTATGGCTACACCTTC
CASSSSGINYGYTF
>TRBV6-2/TRBV6-3|NA|NA|TRBJ1-1
TGTGCCAGCAGTTGGGGCAGGGATTCGAACACTGAAGCTTTCTTT
CASSWGRDSNTEAFF
>TRBV29-1|TRBD1|many|TRBJ2-1
TGCAGCGCAGAGGGACAGGCAATTTCATATGAGCAGTTCTTC
CSAEGQAISYEQFF
>TRBV29-1|NA|NA|TRBJ2-5
TGCAGCGTCTCCCGGGGAGCAGAGACCCAGTACTTC
CSVSRGAETQYF
>TRBV7-2|NA|few|TRBJ1-5
TGTGCCAGCAGCCAATCTTCGGGGGTAGGGCAGCCCCAGCATTTT
CASSQSSGVGQPQHF
>TRBV4-3|TRBD2|few|TRBJ2-3
TGCGCCAGCAGCCCCACCGGACTAGCGGGGGAGGATACGCAGTATTTT
CASSPTGLAGEDTQYF
>TRBV9|NA|NA|TRBJ2-6
TGTGCCAGCAGCGTAGGGCACTCTGGGGCCAACGTCCTGACTTTC
CASSVGHSGANVLTF
>TRBV9|NA|NA|TRBJ1-6
TGTGCCAGCAGCCCCAGTGGATTCTCCTATAATTCACCCCTCCACTTT
CASSPSGFSYNSPLHF
>TRBV4-1|NA|few|TRBJ2-7
TGCGCCAGCAGCCAAGCGGCCCGGGAGCAGTACTTC
CASSQAAREQYF
>TRBV4-1|TRBD1|NA|TRBJ2-5
TGCGCCAGCAGCCCTGAATCAGGGGGCGAGGAGACCCAGTACTTC
CASSPESGGEETQYF
>TRBV5-1|TRBD1|NA|TRBJ1-1
TGCGCCAGCAGCTTCTTCGCCCCCGGGACAGACACTGAAGCTTTCTTT
CASSFFAPGTDTEAFF
>TRBV6-2/TRBV6-3|TRBD1|many|TRBJ2-7
TGTGCCAGCAGTTACTCGAGGCACAGGGGTGAAGAGCAGTACTTC
CASSYSRHRGEEQYF
>TRBV6-2/TRBV6-3|NA|few|TRBJ2-7
TGTGCCAGCAGTTACGCCACCTCCGGTATACCTTACGAGCAGTACTTC
CASSYATSGIPYEQYF
>TRBV3-1|NA|NA|TRBJ1-2
TGTGCCAGCAGCCAAGATTGGGTTAACTATGGCTACACCTTC
CASSQDWVNYGYTF
>TRBV29-1|NA|few|TRBJ2-5
TGCAGCGTTCTCGAGGTCCAAGAGACCCAGTACTTC
CSVLEVQETQYF
>TRBV12-3/TRBV12-4|NA|NA|TRBJ2-5
TGTGCCAGCAGTTTGTCTGCATGGGGCTCAGAGACCCAGTACTTC
CASSLSAWGSETQYF
>TRBV10-3|TRBD1|many|TRBJ2-2
TGTGCCGCTAGACAGGGGGGCACCGGGGAGCTGTTTTTT
CAARQGGTGELFF
>TRBV6-6|NA|NA|TRBJ2-7
TGTGCCAGCAGTTACTGGGAAGGGGGGGAGCAGTACTTC
CASSYWEGGEQYF
>TRBV10-3|NA|few|TRBJ2-3
TGTGCCATCAGTGACCGGACGGTCGATGGAGATACGCAGTATTTT
CAISDRTVDGDTQYF
>TRBV3-1|TRBD1|NA|TRBJ2-2
TGTGCCAGCAGCCAAGAAAACTACAGGGGGCCCGGGGAGCTGTTTTTT
CASSQENYRGPGELFF
>TRBV4-3|NA|few|TRBJ2-1
TGTGCCAGCAGCCAAGGGGGGGGATCCTACAATGAGCAGTTCTTC
CASSQGGGSYNEQFF
>TRBV7-2|NA|once|TRBJ2-6
TGTGCCAGCAGCCCTCGGGAGTCTGGGGCCAACGTCCTGACTTTC
CASSPRESGANVLTF
>TRBV25-1|NA|few|TRBJ1-1
TGTGCCAGCAGGAGCGCGGGGGGCGGAACTGAAGCTTTCTTT
CASRSAGGGTEAFF
>TRBV2|NA|NA|TRBJ1-1
TGTGCCAGCATTAAAAACACTGAAGCTTTCTTT
CASIKNTEAFF
>TRBV28|NA|many|TRBJ2-3
TGTGCCAGCGCGTGGGGGGCAGATACGCAGTATTTT
CASAWGADTQYF
>TRBV29-1|NA|few|TRBJ1-5
TGCAGCGTTGTTGGGGACAATCAGCCCCAGCATTTT
CSVVGDNQPQHF
>TRBV25-1|NA|NA|TRBJ1-3
TGTGCCAGCAGTGAAGGGGGTTACTCTGGAAACACCATATATTTT
CASSEGGYSGNTIYF
>TRBV27|TRBD1|NA|TRBJ1-1
TGTGCCAGCAGTTTACAGGGACAGGGACCTTTCTTT
CASSLQGQGPFF
>TRBV27|TRBD2|NA|TRBJ2-1
TGTGCCAGCCGGGGACTAGCCTCCTACAATGAGCAGTTCTTC
CASRGLASYNEQFF
>TRBV30|NA|NA|TRBJ1-4
TGTGCCTGGAGCGGGACACCTGAAAAACTGTTTTTT
CAWSGTPEKLFF
>TRBV7-9|NA|NA|TRBJ1-3
TGTGCCAGCAGCCAGCCGGGGCTGCGTGGAAACACCATATATTTT
CASSQPGLRGNTIYF
>TRBV28|NA|NA|TRBJ2-1
TGTGCCAGCAGTTTAGGGGGGATGTACAATGAGCAGTTCTTC
CASSLGGMYNEQFF
>TRBV6-2/TRBV6-3|TRBD2|NA|TRBJ2-3
TGTGCCAGCAGTCGACTAGCGGGAGGGAGAGATACGCAGTATTTT
CASSRLAGGRDTQYF
>TRBV5-1|NA|NA|TRBJ2-3
TGCGCCAGCAGCTTGGCCGGTCCAGATACGCAGTATTTT
CASSLAGPDTQYF
>TRBV7-2|TRBD2|few|TRBJ2-2
TGTGCCAGCAGCTTAGAAGGCGGGGGGGCTTACACCGGGGAGCTGTTTTTT
CASSLEGGGAYTGELFF
>TRBV7-6|NA|many|TRBJ2-1
TGTGCCAGCAGCCCGTCCGGGCCAGCCCACAATGAGCAGTTCTTC
CASSPSGPAHNEQFF
>TRBV4-2|TRBD1|NA|TRBJ2-7
TGTGCCAGCAGCCACCCCGACAGGGCCCCCTACGAGCAGTACTTC
CASSHPDRAPYEQYF